This T cell receptor beta chain is drawn from a study of T cells after yellow fever vaccination. As to this clonotype: Its antigen is undetermined.

Overall study results and limits: Abundant bulk-population clonotypes could contaminate the FACS-sorted repertoires. A large majority of primary-vaccination clones showed up again after the booster (around 96% CD4, almost 90% CD8). Peaking on day 5 versus 15, the secondary response was faster but weaker.

Researchers made TCR cDNA using 5'RACE template switching, and this step added a universal primer site and UMIs. TCRdb itself ran the 5' RACE reads through MiXCR, one entry per CDR3 protein. Of a few hundred thousand distinct CDR3 sequences in the sample, 15% to 20% were seen once. CDR3 length: 15 residues. The germline V gene has CDR1 DFQATT and CDR2 SNEGSKA (reference sequence). V was clipped by 3 bases and J by 6 bases; unmatched bases: 6. The source was PBMCs, collected 15 days after the yellow fever booster vaccination. This sequence joins TRBV20-1 and TRBJ2-2, with 11 bases that match TRBD2. This sequence originates from a man aged 30 to 45 who received the YFV17D yellow fever vaccine. The DNA for the CDR3 is TGCAGTGCTAGCGTTAGCGGGAGGGCCTCCGGGGAGCTGTTTTTT. Its translation is CSASVSGRASGELFF.